The TCR beta chain under discussion was sequenced for a study of blood T cells in healthy people across ages. Through a sample-barcoded 5' primer and a J-beta primer mix, a second PCR was run for roughly 6 to 11 cycles. Each cDNA molecule, via a template-switch adaptor with 12 random nucleotides, was tagged. Using its own MiXCR run on the 5' RACE reads, TCRdb lists one record per CDR3 protein. The top ten clones hold over 5% of a sample with 1,300,000 or so distinct CDR3 sequences, 55% to 75% of them seen once. For every donor, a draw yielded roughly 9.3 milliliters of peripheral blood. Total RNA was extracted at no less than 6 micrograms per sample. This TCR was recovered from a young man in good health. The sequenced sample was blood.

CDR3 region: CASRLAEPTDTQYF. CDR3 sequence (DNA): TGTGCCAGCAGACTAGCTGAGCCCACAGATACGCAGTATTTT. The gene calls are TRBV6-2 or TRBV6-3 and TRBJ2-3; D might be TRBD2 (6 bases). The germline V gene encodes CDR1 MNHEY and CDR2 SVGEGT. The CDR3 is made up of 14 amino acids. Trimming pared 6 bases from V and 2 bases from J, leaving 12 bases between.